Each of the 22 T cell receptor beta chains below was sequenced from the same sample in a study of neurological immune-mediated disorders. Each CDR3 protein is one row after TCRdb ran MiXCR on the 5' RACE reads. The top ten hold roughly 2.2% of the sample, which has 69,000 or so distinct CDR3 sequences, roughly 4.8% seen once. What was sequenced was PBMCs. All receptors come from a woman aged 70 to 79 with multiple sclerosis.

There are many counts of this clonotype. The chain employs TRBV6-2 or TRBV6-3 and TRBJ1-1; unclear D gene. The CDR3 spans 17 residues. Between the trimmed V and J ends, which lost 2 bases and 0 bases, there was a span of 16 bases. Germline V CDR1 and CDR2: MNHEY, SVGEGT. CDR3: CASSYKGSTDMNTEAFF. In nucleotides, the CDR3 is TGTGCCAGCAGTTACAAGGGCAGCACAGACATGAACACTGAAGCTTTCTTT.

This clonotype occurred many times. The chain couples TRBV29-1 to TRBJ1-2; 7 nucleotides align to TRBD1. The CDR3 covers 12 residues. Germline loops: CDR1 SQVTM, CDR2 ANQGSEA. The CDR3 loop is CLARDSNYGYTF. In DNA, the CDR3 is TGCCTCGCCAGGGACAGCAACTATGGCTACACCTTC.

There are many counts of this clonotype. The chain recombines TRBV10-3 with TRBJ1-1; TRBD1 is a possible D gene (6 bases). Germline values: CDR1 ENHRY, CDR2 SYGVKD. The CDR3 runs 12 residues. The germline V and J ends were trimmed by 8 bases and 1 base, with 8 bases remaining between them. CDR3 sequence: CAIGQTNTEAFF. DNA of the CDR3: TGTGCCATCGGACAGACGAACACTGAAGCTTTCTTT.

This clonotype was observed at least ten times. The chain couples TRBV20-1 to TRBJ1-1; unclear D gene. With 3 bases removed from V and 1 base from J, the gap between germline ends came to 9 bases. Germline values: CDR1 DFQATT, CDR2 SNEGSKA (reference sequence). There are 13 residues in the CDR3. CDR3 nucleotide sequence: TGCAGTGCTAGTCGTTCGGGGAACACTGAAGCTTTCTTT. Amino acid sequence: CSASRSGNTEAFF.

This clonotype was detected ten times or more. The chain links TRBV5-1 to TRBJ1-2, with a tentative D call TRBD1 (6 bases). V was cut by 6 bases and J by 3 bases, with 15 bases left in between. Germline assignment: CDR1 SGHRS and CDR2 YFSETQ. The CDR3 runs 14 residues. In nucleotides, the CDR3 is TGCGCCAGCAAGATATCGACAGGTGACTATGGCTACACCTTC. Its translation: CASKISTGDYGYTF.

This clonotype occurred many times. V is TRBV6-2 or TRBV6-3 and J is TRBJ2-2; TRBD1 matches at 9 bases. The J segment lost 0 bases and the V segment lost 0 bases, leaving 2 bases of the junction unmatched. Germline loops: CDR1 MNHEY, CDR2 SVGEGT. The CDR3 loop spans 17 amino acids. The CDR3: CASSYSTGGPNTGELFF. CDR3 coding DNA: TGTGCCAGCAGTTACTCTACAGGGGGCCCGAACACCGGGGAGCTGTTTTTT.

This clonotype came up many times. The rearrangement links TRBV20-1 to TRBJ2-1; 9 positions agree with TRBD2. Per the germline V gene, CDR1 is DFQATT and CDR2 is SNEGSKA (reference sequence). This CDR3 is built from 14 residues. V was pared by 5 bases and J by 5 bases, with 7 bases of the junction left unmatched. The CDR3 nucleotides read TGCAGTGCTGGGCTAGCGGGAAAAAACAATGAGCAGTTCTTC. Its translation is CSAGLAGKNNEQFF.

J is TRBJ2-1 and V is TRBV7-9; D ambiguous. The CDR3 is made up of 13 amino acids. Trimming removed 2 bases from V and 8 bases from J, with 10 bases in between. The germline gives CDR1 SEHNR, CDR2 FQNEAQ (reference sequence). CDR3 amino acids: CASSLQPSDEQFF. The CDR3 coding sequence is TGTGCCAGCAGCTTACAGCCGAGCGATGAGCAGTTCTTC.

At least ten counts were recorded for this clonotype. The J gene is TRBJ1-2, the V gene TRBV12-3 or TRBV12-4; the D gene is possibly TRBD1 (5 bases). V was shortened by 3 bases and J by 4 bases, with 9 bases between the two germline ends. The CDR3 covers 13 residues. CDR3: CASSLTVSYGYTF. Here the CDR3 DNA reads TGTGCCAGCAGTTTGACAGTTTCCTATGGCTACACCTTC.

This clonotype showed up many times. The V gene is TRBV5-1, the J gene TRBJ2-1; 8 bases line up with TRBD1. The CDR3 totals 14 residues. Looked up from germline, CDR1 is SGHRS and CDR2 is YFSETQ. J was trimmed by 0 bases and V by 7 bases; bases with no gene match: 3. The CDR3 DNA reads as TGCGCCAGCCGGACAGGGAACTCCTACAATGAGCAGTTCTTC. Encoded protein: CASRTGNSYNEQFF.

CDR3 sequence: CASSRRENTGELFF. In DNA form, the CDR3 reads TGTGCCAGCAGTCGGCGGGAAAACACCGGGGAGCTGTTTTTT. The chain is built from TRBV19 and TRBJ2-2; weak D call: TRBD2 (6 bases). Germline V gene sequence: CDR1 LNHDA, CDR2 SQIVND (reference sequence). The length of the CDR3 is 14 residues. With 9 bases removed from V and 2 bases from J, the gap between germline ends came to 13 bases.

This clonotype was picked up a small number of times. This chain connects TRBV20-1 to TRBJ2-2; a possible D gene is TRBD2 (5 bases). The germline V gene encodes CDR1 DFQATT and CDR2 SNEGSKA (reference sequence). V shed 1 base and J shed 2 bases, with 8 bases lying between them. CDR3 length equals 14 residues. CDR3 coding DNA: TGCAGTGCTAGAGGGCGGGCCAACACCGGGGAGCTGTTTTTT. It translates to CSARGRANTGELFF.

Comment on this clonotype: A much larger clonotype is one base distant, so this may be a read error. This chain links TRBV5-1 with TRBJ1-2, with D perhaps TRBD1 (5 bases). Germline loops: CDR1 SGHRS, CDR2 YFSETQ. The CDR3 runs to 14 residues. The CDR3 DNA reads TGCGCCAGCAGCCTGGACACCATGACCTATAGCTACACCTTC. Its protein is CASSLDTMTYSYTF.

The chain links TRBV5-1 to TRBJ2-7; 8 nucleotides match TRBD2. This CDR3 comprises 16 residues. Trimming cost V 3 bases and J 0 bases; bases outside gene matches: 8. Germline lookup yields CDR1 SGHRS and CDR2 YFSETQ. Here the CDR3 DNA reads TGCGCCAGCAGCTGGACCACTAGCGGATTCTCCTACGAGCAGTACTTC. This sequence encodes CASSWTTSGFSYEQYF.

This clonotype has a handful of counts. The chain has TRBV10-2 and TRBJ1-1; D gene uncertain. The V end was cut by 3 bases, the J end by 2 bases, with 7 bases between. There are 13 residues in the CDR3. Germline V gene sequence: CDR1 WSHSY, CDR2 SAAADI. CDR3 residues: CASSDYINTEAFF. The CDR3 coding sequence is TGCGCCAGCAGTGACTATATAAACACTGAAGCTTTCTTT.

This clonotype was recorded a few times. The chain employs TRBV4-3 and TRBJ2-1; TRBD2 matches 10 bases. In germline, CDR1 is LGHNA, CDR2 YSLEER. V trimming: 4 bases; J trimming: 5 bases; junction bases outside the gene matches: 8. The CDR3 spans 16 residues. This CDR3 reads CASSRRGLARHNEQFF. The CDR3 DNA sequence: TGCGCCAGCAGCCGGAGGGGACTAGCGCGCCACAATGAGCAGTTCTTC.

This clonotype was counted at least ten times. V is TRBV7-9 and J is TRBJ1-6; 9 nucleotides match TRBD1. Germline V gene data show CDR1 as SEHNR and CDR2 as FQNEAQ (reference sequence). The CDR3 consists of 17 residues. V dropped 7 bases and J dropped 4; count of bases not matched to a gene: 11. CDR3 DNA: TGTGCCAGCATCAAAGGAAGCGGGACAGGGTATAATTCACCCCTCCACTTT. It encodes CASIKGSGTGYNSPLHF.

This clonotype was detected many times. This rearrangement joins TRBV12-3 or TRBV12-4 to TRBJ1-5; TRBD1 matches at 7 bases. The V segment lost 6 bases and the J segment 0 bases; nucleotides outside the gene matches: 5. The CDR3 length is 15 residues. CDR3 protein: CASSPGQLSNQPQHF. DNA for the CDR3: TGTGCCAGCAGCCCGGGACAGCTTAGCAATCAGCCCCAGCATTTT.

This clonotype was counted ten times or more. The chain joins TRBV18 to TRBJ1-1; D ambiguous. Trimming cost V 0 bases and J 1 base, with 6 bases left between them. Germline values: CDR1 KGHSH, CDR2 LQKENI. The CDR3 is 14 amino acids. The CDR3 DNA reads TGTGCCAGCTCACCACCGGCCCAGAACACTGAAGCTTTCTTT. The encoded protein is CASSPPAQNTEAFF.

This clonotype was detected many times. The chain employs TRBV5-6 and TRBJ2-1; the D gene is possibly TRBD2 (6 bases). V was pared by 4 bases and J by 10 bases, with 21 bases between. This CDR3 comprises 15 residues. The germline gives CDR1 SGHDT, CDR2 YYEEEE. This CDR3 is CASSRRNPRGGEQFF. The DNA of the CDR3 is TGTGCCAGCAGCCGGAGGAACCCCCGTGGAGGGGAGCAGTTCTTC.

This clonotype showed up many times. The chain recombines TRBV6-2 or TRBV6-3 with TRBJ2-3; 8 bases are a match to TRBD1. Germline V gene data show CDR1 as MNHEY and CDR2 as SVGEGT. The CDR3 consists of 14 residues. V lost 7 bases to trimming and J lost 2 bases; unmatched junction nucleotides: 5. The CDR3 spells CASTYRGTTDTQYF. In nucleotides, the CDR3 is TGTGCCAGCACCTACAGGGGGACCACAGATACGCAGTATTTT.

In its sample, this clonotype was seen many times. The rearrangement joins TRBV3-1 to TRBJ2-7, with 8 positions matching TRBD2. The ends lost 1 base at V and 0 bases at J; junction bases unmatched: 5. The CDR3 is 16 residues long. The germline gives CDR1 LGHDT, CDR2 YNNKEL (reference sequence). The CDR3 region has the DNA TGTGCCAGCAGCCAAGTCAAGCGGGAGAGCTCCTACGAGCAGTACTTC. The encoded protein is CASSQVKRESSYEQYF.